This T cell receptor beta chain was observed in a study of shared T cell receptors in the human thymus. Germline-derived CDR1 and CDR2 are MNHNS and SASEGT. V gave up 1 base and J gave up 5 bases, with 15 bases separating them. This CDR3 spans 16 amino acids. The table came from immunoSEQ multiplex PCR; TCRdb's copy has only in-frame clones and leaves some out. The table shows some 760,000 clones, with 80% to 90% occurring only once. These data were also reused for a study on human thymus T cells. That paper notes: Thymus pieces cut out during corrective heart surgery were the tissue that was used.

The TCR originated in a girl in the first two years of life with a congenital heart defect. The sequenced material came from thymocytes. The chain recombines TRBV6-1 with TRBJ2-1; tentatively, D is TRBD1 (6 bases). This CDR3 reads CASSEVRQGSDNEQFF. The CDR3 region has the DNA TGTGCCAGCAGTGAAGTCCGGCAGGGGTCGGACAATGAGCAGTTCTTC.